Listed below are T cell receptor beta chains from one sample, sequenced in a study of blood T cell repertoires in COVID-19. TCRdb keeps only in-frame clones here, not all; method: immunoSEQ multiplex PCR. The table includes about 140,000 clones, roughly 90% detected once. Specimen: peripheral blood. The receptors shown here come from a human donor with COVID-19, enrolled during active disease. The donor label of this sample is uncertain. Both conserved end residues are part of each CDR3. D genes are given only for firm matches. Expanded clones are given a class, and other clones once, few, many or no size at all.

cdr3_aa cdr3_nt d_call j_call clone_size v_call
CASSSSGGEAFF TGTGCCAGTAGTTCCTCAGGGGGGGAAGCTTTCTTT TRBD1 TRBJ1-1 . TRBV19
CSGSSGSGQETQYF TGCAGCGGATCTAGCGGGAGTGGGCAAGAGACCCAGTACTTC TRBD2 TRBJ2-5 . TRBV29-1
CASSQRQYDSGANYGYTF TGCGCCAGCAGCCAACGCCAATACGACAGTGGAGCTAACTATGGCTACACCTTC . TRBJ1-2 . TRBV4-1
CASSQSLRGIGDGYTF TGTGCCAGCAGCCAATCGTTGAGGGGGATAGGGGATGGCTACACCTTC . TRBJ1-2 . TRBV16
CASSPSGQASGNTIYF TGTGCCAGCTCACCATCGGGACAGGCCTCTGGAAACACCATATATTTT TRBD1 TRBJ1-3 few TRBV18
CASSLLPTDTQYF TGTGCCAGCAGTTTGCTACCGACAGATACGCAGTATTTT . TRBJ2-3 . TRBV27
CASSLSGTGRPGELFF TGTGCCAGCAGTCTATCCGGGACAGGAAGGCCCGGGGAGCTGTTTTTT TRBD1 TRBJ2-2 . TRBV27
CASSLDAGSQHF TGTGCCAGCAGCTTAGATGCGGGTTCCCAGCATTTT . TRBJ1-5 . TRBV7-2
CSASLSGGFYNEQFF TGCAGTGCTAGTCTTTCTGGGGGGTTCTACAATGAGCAGTTCTTC . TRBJ2-1 once TRBV20-1
CAWSVLPNTEAFF TGTGCCTGGAGTGTACTCCCGAACACTGAAGCTTTCTTT . TRBJ1-1 few TRBV30
CASSIEGVELQYF TGCGCCAGCAGCATTGAGGGGGTGGAGTTGCAGTACTTC . TRBJ2-7 . TRBV5-1
CAWGTSGSPDTQYF TGTGCCTGGGGGACTAGCGGGTCGCCAGATACGCAGTATTTT TRBD2 TRBJ2-3 . TRBV30
CASSLVGDSYEQYF TGTGCCAGCAGCTTAGTAGGGGACTCCTACGAGCAGTACTTC . TRBJ2-7 many TRBV7-2
CASSSQGSTGELFF TGTGCCAGCAGCTCACAGGGGAGCACCGGGGAGCTGTTTTTT TRBD1 TRBJ2-2 . TRBV7-2
CASIPRQSYNSPLHF TGTGCCAGCATTCCTAGACAGAGCTATAATTCACCCCTCCACTTT . TRBJ1-6 . TRBV2
CASSLSGGNYGYTF TGTGCCAGCAGCCTTAGCGGGGGAAACTATGGCTACACCTTC . TRBJ1-2 . TRBV11-2
CASSERREGLVEQYF TGTGCCAGCAGTGAACGGCGGGAGGGCCTGGTCGAGCAGTACTTC TRBD2 TRBJ2-7 . TRBV2
CASSPKGTGGYEQYF TGCGCCAGCAGCCCGAAAGGGACGGGGGGCTACGAGCAGTACTTC TRBD2 TRBJ2-7 . TRBV4-1
CAAEPQGRAREQYF TGTGCCGCGGAACCCCAGGGTAGGGCGAGGGAGCAGTACTTC . TRBJ2-7 . TRBV28
CASRGDRRLGNSPLHF TGTGCCAGCAGGGGGGACAGGAGGCTGGGTAATTCACCCCTCCACTTT TRBD1 TRBJ1-6 . TRBV2
CASRKSGIQGGDGYTF TGTGCCAGCAGGAAGTCGGGGATACAGGGGGGTGATGGCTACACCTTC TRBD1 TRBJ1-2 . TRBV28
CASSESKLPSSNQPQHF TGTGCCAGCAGTGAATCGAAACTGCCGTCGAGCAATCAGCCCCAGCATTTT . TRBJ1-5 . TRBV25-1